This T cell receptor beta chain appears in the sequencing data of a study of T cells after yellow fever vaccination. General study points: Bulk-population clonotypes that are abundant could appear as contaminants in FACS-sorted repertoires. Some clonotypes, a small share, were shared between CD4 and CD8 compartments.

In regard to this clonotype: Antigen specificity is unknown.

Template switching by 5'RACE produced TCR cDNA, adding a universal primer site and UMIs. MiXCR was run by TCRdb on the 5' RACE reads, yielding one entry per CDR3 protein. The table includes hundreds of thousands of distinct CDR3 sequences, around 16% detected once. The V end lost 6 bases, the J end lost 5 bases, and 19 bases lay between the germline ends. The CDR3 spans 15 residues. From germline, CDR1 is MNHNS and CDR2 SASEGT. The chain is built from TRBV6-1 and TRBJ1-1; possibly TRBD1 for D (5 bases). The material was PBMCs, obtained around 5 days after the first yellow fever vaccination. The TCR originated in a man in his late teens or twenties who received the YFV17D yellow fever vaccine. The CDR3 region is CASRALGTHKTEAFF. DNA for the CDR3: TGTGCCAGCAGGGCTTTAGGGACGCACAAGACTGAAGCTTTCTTT.